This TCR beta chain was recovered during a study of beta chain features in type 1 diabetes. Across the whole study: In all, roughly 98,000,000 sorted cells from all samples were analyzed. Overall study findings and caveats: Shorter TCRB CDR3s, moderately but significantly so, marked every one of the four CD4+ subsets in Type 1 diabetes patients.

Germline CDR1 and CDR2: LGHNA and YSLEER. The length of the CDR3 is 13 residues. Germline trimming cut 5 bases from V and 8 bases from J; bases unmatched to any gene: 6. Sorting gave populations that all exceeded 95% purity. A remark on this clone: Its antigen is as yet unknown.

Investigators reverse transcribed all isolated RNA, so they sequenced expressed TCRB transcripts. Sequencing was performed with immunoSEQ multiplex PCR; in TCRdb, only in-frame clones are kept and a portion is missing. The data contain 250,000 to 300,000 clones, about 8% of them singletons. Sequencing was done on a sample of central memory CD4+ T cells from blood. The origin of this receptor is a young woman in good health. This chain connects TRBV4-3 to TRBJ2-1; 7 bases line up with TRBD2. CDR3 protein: CASSLVLADEQFF. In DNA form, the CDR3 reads TGCGCCAGCAGCTTGGTTCTAGCGGATGAGCAGTTCTTC.